This T cell receptor (beta chain) was retrieved from a study of blood T cell repertoires in COVID-19. For the study at large: COVID-19 samples collected from the United States, Italy and Spain covered acute and convalescent phases.

The protocol was immunoSEQ multiplex PCR, while the TCRdb copy is restricted to in-frame clones and leaves out a portion. This table has around 94,000 clones, 70% to 90% appearing once. Sample: peripheral blood. The sequence was collected from a man over 45 with active COVID-19.

This chain's CDR3 is CASRATGPGELFF. The CDR3 coding sequence is TGTGCCAGCAGGGCTACAGGGCCCGGGGAGCTGTTTTTT. This rearrangement joins TRBV6-5 to TRBJ2-2; possible D gene TRBD1, 6 bases. V lost 6 bases and J lost 6, with 11 bases in between. The V gene's germline CDR1 is MNHEY and CDR2 SVGAGI. The CDR3 is 13 residues long.